These 26 T cell receptor beta chains were all obtained from the same sample, sequenced in a study of cytotoxic CD8 clonotypes in ibrutinib-treated CLL. Sequencing was performed with immunoSEQ multiplex PCR; in TCRdb, only in-frame clones are kept and a portion is missing. Among over 200,000 clones listed, 70% were seen once. This sample comprised PBMCs, obtained after 12 months of ibrutinib treatment. Receptors originate from a human donor with chronic lymphocytic leukemia.

This clone showed up just once. The chain links TRBV19 to TRBJ1-2; tentatively, D is TRBD1 (6 bases). This CDR3 is 13 amino acids long. Germline V gives CDR1 LNHDA, CDR2 SQIVND (reference sequence). V lost 3 bases, J lost 7 bases, and 12 bases lay in between. CDR3 amino acids: CASSMRTVSGYTF. As DNA, the CDR3 is TGTGCCAGTAGTATGAGGACAGTGAGTGGCTACACCTTC. Variable domain in full (rest from reference TRBV19 and TRBJ1-2): DGGITQSPKYLFRKEGQNVTLSCEQNLNHDAMYWYRQDPGQGLRLIYYSQIVNDFQKGDIAEGYSVSREKKESFPLTVTSAQKNPTAFYLCASSMRTVSGYTFGSGTRLTVV.

The rearrangement uses TRBV7-8 and TRBJ2-1; 10 bases map to TRBD2. Germline V gene data show CDR1 as SGHVS and CDR2 as FQNEAQ. V lost 6 bases and J lost 6; bases outside the gene matches: 5. The CDR3 has 14 residues. For the CDR3, the DNA is TGTGCCAGCAGACTAGCGGGAAGTTTCAATGAGCAGTTCTTC. The encoded protein is CASRLAGSFNEQFF. The entire variable domain, with the rest obtained from reference TRBV7-8 and TRBJ2-1, is as follows: GAGVSQSPRYKVAKRGQDVALRCDPISGHVSLFWYQQALGQGPEFLTYFQNEAQLDKSGLPSDRFFAERPEGSVSTLKIQRTQQEDSAVYLCASRLAGSFNEQFFGPGTRLTVL.

The CDR3 loop reads CASSQEVGLGYEQYF. CDR3 nucleotide sequence: TGTGCCAGCAGCCAAGAAGTAGGACTAGGCTACGAGCAGTACTTC. The rearrangement uses TRBV4-2 and TRBJ2-7; 7 nucleotides line up with TRBD2. This CDR3 is 15 amino acids long. The V segment lost 0 bases and the J segment 3 bases; nucleotides outside the gene matches: 5. Germline lookup yields CDR1 LGHNA and CDR2 YNFKEQ.

J is TRBJ2-7 and V is TRBV4-3; 15 nucleotides agree with TRBD2. The trim removed 3 bases at V and 5 bases at J, leaving 14 bases unmatched. The CDR3 sequence is 19 residues long. CDR1 is LGHNA and CDR2 is YSLEER in the germline V gene. The CDR3 bases are TGCGCCAGCAGCCAGTACCACTCGGGACTAGCGGGAGGTCGCGACGAGCAGTACTTC. Translated, it gives CASSQYHSGLAGGRDEQYF.

The chain joins TRBV7-9 to TRBJ2-3; 9 bases line up with TRBD2. The V gene's germline CDR1 is SEHNR and CDR2 FQNEAQ (reference sequence). CDR3 length equals 14 residues. V dropped 1 base and J dropped 5; count of bases not matched to a gene: 1. CDR3 DNA sequence: TGTGCCAGCAGCTTAGGTAGCGGGGGAGATACGCAGTATTTT. This encodes CASSLGSGGDTQYF.

This sequence joins TRBV7-2 and TRBJ1-2, with 7 bases identical to TRBD1. The CDR3 is made up of 13 amino acids. Trimming cost V 5 bases and J 3 bases; bases outside gene matches: 3. Germline CDR1 is SGHTA and CDR2 is FQGNSA. The CDR3 reads CASSIGQDYGYTF. CDR3 DNA: TGTGCCAGCAGCATAGGACAGGACTATGGCTACACCTTC.

The rearrangement links TRBV25-1 to TRBJ1-2; tentatively, D is TRBD1 (6 bases). Germline CDR1 is MGHDK and CDR2 is SYGVNS. This CDR3 is 12 amino acids long. V dropped 5 bases and J dropped 8 bases, with 12 bases sitting between them. DNA of the CDR3: TGTGCCAGCAGTCCCCAGGGGCGAGGCTACACCTTC. This sequence encodes CASSPQGRGYTF.

This clone was observed a few times. The rearrangement joins TRBV27 to TRBJ2-7; D tentatively reads TRBD1 or TRBD2 (6 bases each). CDR3 length: 15 amino acids. Germline CDR1 reads MNHEY; CDR2 reads SMNVEV (reference sequence). Trimming took 6 bases from V and 5 from J, leaving 20 bases between them. The CDR3 nucleotides are TGTGCCAGCAGCCCCCTGGGGGGCGAGCCTGACGAGCAGTACTTC. Its protein product is CASSPLGGEPDEQYF.

The rearrangement links TRBV4-1 to TRBJ2-7, with 7 bases aligning to TRBD1. The CDR3 length is 13 residues. CDR1 and CDR2 (germline): MGHRA, YSYEKL. The V gene end was trimmed by 5 bases and the J gene end by 2 bases; junction bases not matched to a gene: 3. The CDR3 sequence is CASSTTGAYEQYF. CDR3 sequence (DNA): TGCGCCAGCAGCACTACAGGGGCCTACGAGCAGTACTTC.

V usage is TRBV28 and J usage is TRBJ2-2; D gene uncertain. The germline gives CDR1 MDHEN, CDR2 SYDVKM. V gave up 11 bases and J gave up 0 bases, with 10 bases separating them. This CDR3 has 13 amino acids. The DNA for the CDR3 is TGTGCCTGCATCGGACCGAACACCGGGGAGCTGTTTTTT. Protein product: CACIGPNTGELFF.

V is TRBV5-1 and J is TRBJ2-7; possibly TRBD1 or TRBD2 for D (6 bases each). V gave up 5 bases and J gave up 4 bases, with 16 bases separating them. This CDR3 has 14 amino acids. Germline V gene lookup returns CDR1 SGHRS and CDR2 YFSETQ. CDR3 in amino acids: CASSRLGQIYEQYF. The CDR3 nucleotides are TGCGCCAGCAGTCGACTAGGACAGATTTACGAGCAGTACTTC.

The chain recombines TRBV6-1 with TRBJ2-2, with no clear D. From germline, CDR1 is MNHNS and CDR2 SASEGT. The CDR3 has 15 residues. The germline V and J ends were trimmed by 6 bases and 0 bases, with 11 bases remaining between them. CDR3 DNA: TGTGCCAGCAGGTGGGAAAACCCGAACACCGGGGAGCTGTTTTTT. Translating gives CASRWENPNTGELFF.

The V call is TRBV18, the J call TRBJ1-3, with 9 bases that match TRBD1. Germline V gene lookup returns CDR1 KGHSH and CDR2 LQKENI. V lost 6 bases, J lost 3 bases, and 6 bases stayed unmatched. The CDR3 sequence is 15 residues long. The CDR3 is CASSPGTGYGNTIYF. The CDR3 region has the DNA TGTGCCAGCTCTCCCGGGACAGGGTATGGAAACACCATATATTTT. The full variable domain, completed using reference TRBV18 and TRBJ1-3, is NAGVMQNPRHLVRRRGQEARLRCSPMKGHSHVYWYRQLPEEGLKFMVYLQKENIIDESGMPKERFSAEFPKEGPSILRIQQVVRGDSAAYFCASSPGTGYGNTIYFGEGSWLTVV.

This clone was detected many times. The rearrangement links TRBV6-6 to TRBJ2-7, with D uncertain. The CDR3 has 12 residues. Trimming took off 5 bases at V and 3 bases at J, with 8 bases between the two ends. CDR1 MNHNY and CDR2 SVGAGI come from the germline V gene (reference sequence). The CDR3 DNA is TGTGCCAGCAGTGACCTAGGCTACGAGCAGTACTTC. Its protein is CASSDLGYEQYF.

This rearrangement joins TRBV29-1 to TRBJ1-3; D might be TRBD1 (6 bases). The CDR3 consists of 13 residues. The V and J ends lost 8 bases and 3 bases respectively, with 14 bases between them. Germline assignment: CDR1 SQVTM and CDR2 ANQGSEA. The DNA of the CDR3 is TGCAGCTTTCAGGGGTACGGTGGAAACACCATATATTTT. It codes for CSFQGYGGNTIYF.

The J gene is TRBJ2-4, the V gene TRBV5-6; D unresolved. Germline-derived CDR1 and CDR2 are SGHDT and YYEEEE. The V end lost 0 bases, the J end lost 0 bases, and 4 bases lay between the germline ends. This CDR3 spans 14 amino acids. The CDR3, as DNA: TGTGCCAGCAGCTTGGTGCTAGCCAAAAACATTCAGTACTTC. Translating gives CASSLVLAKNIQYF.

This chain connects TRBV5-1 to TRBJ1-2; D gene unclear. V lost 0 bases to trimming and J lost 3 bases, with 6 bases between them. This CDR3 is built from 13 residues. Per germline, CDR1 SGHRS and CDR2 YFSETQ. CDR3 sequence reads: CASSLGGDYGYTF. The CDR3 bases are TGCGCCAGCAGCTTGGGTGGAGACTATGGCTACACCTTC.

The count of this clone is one. The V and J genes are TRBV2 and TRBJ1-3; D is unresolved. CDR1 is SNHLY, CDR2 FYNNEI, per germline. The CDR3 is 11 residues long. Trimming took off 8 bases at V and 8 bases at J, with 10 bases between the two ends. The CDR3 loop is CASLKGYTIYF. The CDR3 coding sequence is TGTGCCAGCCTGAAGGGATACACCATATATTTT.

The rearrangement uses TRBV9 and TRBJ1-2; 8 bases fit TRBD1. There are 14 residues in the CDR3. Germline V gene sequence: CDR1 SGDLS, CDR2 YYNGEE. V trimming: 2 bases; J trimming: 3 bases; junction bases outside the gene matches: 3. CDR3 sequence (DNA): TGTGCCAGCAGCGTCACAGGGGGAGACTATGGCTACACCTTC. It is translated as CASSVTGGDYGYTF.

The rearrangement links TRBV5-6 to TRBJ1-2; D possibly corresponds to TRBD1 (5 bases). CDR3 size: 18 residues. Looked up from germline, CDR1 is SGHDT and CDR2 is YYEEEE. V was shortened by 0 bases and J by 4 bases, with 22 bases between the two germline ends. CDR3 sequence: CASSLVGAAYGSGYGYTF. DNA for the CDR3: TGTGCCAGCAGCTTGGTTGGGGCCGCCTACGGCAGTGGCTATGGCTACACCTTC.

This clone was seen more than once but under ten times. This chain connects TRBV10-1 to TRBJ1-2; 9 bases match TRBD1. J gave up 1 base and V 6 bases, and 18 bases lay outside the gene matches. CDR1 is WNHNN and CDR2 is SYGVQD in the germline V gene (reference sequence). The CDR3 covers 19 residues. CDR3 sequence: CASRRLMDRDREDNYGYTF. The DNA of the CDR3 is TGCGCCAGCAGGCGGCTAATGGATAGGGACAGGGAGGATAACTATGGCTACACCTTC.

This chain joins TRBV6-6 and TRBJ2-7, with D uncertain. Germline assignment: CDR1 MNHNY and CDR2 SVGAGI (reference sequence). Trimming left V 2 bases short and J 0 bases short, with 8 bases between. The CDR3 totals 14 residues. CDR3 amino acids: CASSYDGTSYEQYF. CDR3 bases: TGTGCCAGCAGTTACGACGGAACCTCCTACGAGCAGTACTTC.

The chain recombines TRBV6-5 with TRBJ1-2; 8 positions match TRBD1. The J segment lost 4 bases and the V segment lost 6 bases, leaving 4 bases of the junction unmatched. Germline lookup yields CDR1 MNHEY and CDR2 SVGAGI. This CDR3 region has 13 residues. CDR3 in amino acids: CASSTGQVYGYTF. CDR3 in DNA: TGTGCCAGCAGCACGGGACAGGTCTATGGCTACACCTTC.

In this sample, this clone turned up a few times. The CDR3 nucleotides are TGCGCCAGCAAATCAAACTCATACTCCTACAATGAGCAGTTCTTC. This translates into CASKSNSYSYNEQFF. This chain uses TRBV10-2 with TRBJ2-1; D gene ambiguous. Looked up from germline, CDR1 is WSHSY and CDR2 is SAAADI. Trimming took off 7 bases at V and 0 bases at J, with 13 bases between the two ends. The CDR3 runs 15 residues.

V is TRBV7-3 and J is TRBJ1-1, with D uncertain. Germline loops: CDR1 SGHTA, CDR2 FQGTGA. V lost 2 bases to trimming and J lost 5 bases, with 9 bases between them. This CDR3 has 13 residues. The DNA of the CDR3 is TGTGCCAGCAGCTTATATGAAGGGACTGAAGCTTTCTTT. Translating gives CASSLYEGTEAFF.

This sequence joins TRBV28 and TRBJ1-5, with no clear D. The CDR3 contains 17 residues. CDR1 is MDHEN and CDR2 is SYDVKM in the germline V gene. V was shortened by 2 bases and J by 1 base, with 15 bases between the two germline ends. This CDR3 reads CASSLARRKSSNQPQHF. In nucleotides, the CDR3 is TGTGCCAGCAGTTTAGCGAGGCGGAAATCAAGCAATCAGCCCCAGCATTTT.